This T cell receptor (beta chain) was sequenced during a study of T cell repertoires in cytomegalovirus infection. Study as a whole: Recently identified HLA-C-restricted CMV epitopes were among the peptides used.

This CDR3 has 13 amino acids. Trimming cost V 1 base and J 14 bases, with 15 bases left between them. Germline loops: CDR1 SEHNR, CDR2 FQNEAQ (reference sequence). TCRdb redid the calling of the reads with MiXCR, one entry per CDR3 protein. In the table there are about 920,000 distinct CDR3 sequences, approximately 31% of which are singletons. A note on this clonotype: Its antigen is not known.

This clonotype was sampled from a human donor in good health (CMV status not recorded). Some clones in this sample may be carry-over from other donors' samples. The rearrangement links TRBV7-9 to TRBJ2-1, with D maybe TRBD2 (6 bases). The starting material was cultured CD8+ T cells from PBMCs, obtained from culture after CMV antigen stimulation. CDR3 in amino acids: CASSLGGRGVEFF. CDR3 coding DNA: TGTGCCAGCAGCTTAGGTGGGCGCGGGGTGGAGTTCTTC. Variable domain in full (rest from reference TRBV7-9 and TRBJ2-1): DTGVSQNPRHKITKRGQNVTFRCDPISEHNRLYWYRQTLGQGPEFLTYFQNEAQLEKSRLLSDRFSAERPKGSFSTLEIQRTEQGDSAMYLCASSLGGRGVEFFGPGTRLTVL.